One TCR beta chain is described in this entry. Its antigen remains unknown. This table comes from immunoSEQ multiplex PCR, and its TCRdb copy is limited to in-frame clones, with some not included. The sample lists 25,000 to 30,000 clones, 65% to 80% occurring once. Germline V lookup: CDR1 SGHAT, CDR2 FQDESV (reference sequence). The CDR3 is 17 amino acids. V lost 3 bases to trimming and J lost 5 bases; unmatched junction nucleotides: 15. Autologous stem cell transplantation was followed by relapse in every patient, and brentuximab vedotin exposure varied. Purification of CD4+ T cells from thawed PBMCs was achieved by magnetic negative selection. These data belong to a study of PD-1 blockade in classical Hodgkin lymphoma. Study conclusions and caveats: The origin of the repertoire differences remains undefined, with disease activity or prior therapy as possible causes. Partial responders and progressors had significantly lower baseline TCR diversity.

V is TRBV11-1 and J is TRBJ1-1, with 7 bases fitting TRBD1. Sample: CD4+ T cells from blood, taken at baseline. This clonotype was obtained from a human donor with classical Hodgkin lymphoma. CDR3 DNA: TGTGCCAGCAGCTTTGGGGGACAACAGGGGCTTGGGACTGAAGCTTTCTTT. It encodes CASSFGGQQGLGTEAFF.